This is a list of T cell receptor beta chains from one sample in a study of blood T cell repertoires in COVID-19. TCRdb keeps only in-frame clones here, not all; method: immunoSEQ multiplex PCR. Of some 97,000 clones in the sample, roughly 90% were seen once. The specimen sequenced was peripheral blood. These receptors all come from a man between 60 and 70 years old with acute or convalescent COVID-19. CDR3s include the opening cysteine and the closing phenylalanine or tryptophan.

v_call cdr3_aa
TRBV11-3 CASSPGLAEKETQYF
TRBV5-1 CASSHNQGQGNTIYF
TRBV27 CASRGLANTGELFF
TRBV5-1 CASSPGQGKAFF
TRBV3-1/TRBV3-2 CASSQGDRTDTQYF
TRBV5-5 CASSAPLGGYAYEQYF
TRBV30 CAWSEYGGELFF
TRBV5-1 CASSVRLAGFQETQYF
TRBV2 CASSDRSIGYTF
TRBV27 CASSKRGARTTLGAQYF
TRBV5-1 CASSFAPSGRVGETQYF
TRBV5-1 CASSLGQGGLETQYF
TRBV4-1 CASSQEMGAGYGYTF
TRBV14 CASSQNRGASYGYTF
TRBV12-5 CASGTPGGELFF
TRBV28 CASSAGVTNTGELFF
TRBV6-1 CASSGETSGWYNEQFF
TRBV7-9 CASSLVGTGNEKLFF
TRBV4-1 CASSQIRGTGGNTEAFF
TRBV11-2 CASSLEQFSYEQYF
TRBV28 CASSLTGKLETQYF
TRBV2 CASSEAILAGNYNEQFF
TRBV5-1 CASSLADRNTEAFF
TRBV10-1 CASRDSLTYEQYF
TRBV6-6 CASSPTASTNEKLFF
TRBV7-9 CASFILNTEAFF
TRBV18 CASSQMTGGSTEAFF
TRBV9 CASSFRTDGTEAFF
TRBV6-5 CASSDRDRTNEKLFF